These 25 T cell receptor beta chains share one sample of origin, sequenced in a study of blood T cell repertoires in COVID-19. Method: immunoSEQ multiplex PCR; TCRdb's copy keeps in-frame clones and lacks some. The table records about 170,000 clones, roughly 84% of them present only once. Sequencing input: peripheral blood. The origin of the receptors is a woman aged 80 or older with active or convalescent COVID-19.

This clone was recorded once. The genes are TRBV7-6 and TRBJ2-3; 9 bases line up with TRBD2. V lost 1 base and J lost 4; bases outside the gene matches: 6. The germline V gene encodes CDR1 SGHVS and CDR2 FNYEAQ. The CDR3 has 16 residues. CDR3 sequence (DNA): TGTGCCAGCAGCTTAGAGGCTAGCGGGATTGCAGATACGCAGTATTTT. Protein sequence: CASSLEASGIADTQYF.

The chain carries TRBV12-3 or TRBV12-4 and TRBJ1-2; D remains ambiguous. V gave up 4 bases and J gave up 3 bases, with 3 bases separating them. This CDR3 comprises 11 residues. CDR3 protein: CASSSDYGYTF. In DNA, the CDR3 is TGTGCCAGCAGTTCCGACTATGGCTACACCTTC.

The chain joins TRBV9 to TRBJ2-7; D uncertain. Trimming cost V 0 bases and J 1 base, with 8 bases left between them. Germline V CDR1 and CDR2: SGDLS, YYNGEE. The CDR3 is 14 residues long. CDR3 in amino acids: CASSVDPLSYEQYF. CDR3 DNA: TGTGCCAGCAGCGTAGACCCACTTTCCTACGAGCAGTACTTC.

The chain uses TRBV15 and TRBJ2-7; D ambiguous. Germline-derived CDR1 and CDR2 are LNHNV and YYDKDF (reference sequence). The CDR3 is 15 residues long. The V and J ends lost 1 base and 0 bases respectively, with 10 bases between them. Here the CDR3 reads CATSRGRQTSYEQYF. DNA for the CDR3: TGTGCCACCAGCAGAGGGCGGCAGACCTCCTACGAGCAGTACTTC. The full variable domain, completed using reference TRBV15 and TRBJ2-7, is DAMVIQNPRYQVTQFGKPVTLSCSQTLNHNVMYWYQQKSSQAPKLLFHYYDKDFNNEADTPDNFQSRRPNTSFCFLDIRSPGLGDTAMYLCATSRGRQTSYEQYFGPGTRLTVT.

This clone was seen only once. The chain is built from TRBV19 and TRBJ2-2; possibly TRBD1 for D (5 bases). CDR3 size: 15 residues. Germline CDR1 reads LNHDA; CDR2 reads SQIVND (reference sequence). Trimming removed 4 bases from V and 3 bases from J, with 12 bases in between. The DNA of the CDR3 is TGTGCCAGTAGTACCCAGGGTTCGGACACCGGGGAGCTGTTTTTT. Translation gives CASSTQGSDTGELFF.

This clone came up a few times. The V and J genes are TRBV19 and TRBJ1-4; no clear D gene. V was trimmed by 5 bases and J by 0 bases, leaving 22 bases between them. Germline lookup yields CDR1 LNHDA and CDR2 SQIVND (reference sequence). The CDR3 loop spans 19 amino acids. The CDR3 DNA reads TGTGCCAGTAGTCCCTCCATGGCGGGGAGATTTGCAACTAATGAAAAACTGTTTTTT. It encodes CASSPSMAGRFATNEKLFF.

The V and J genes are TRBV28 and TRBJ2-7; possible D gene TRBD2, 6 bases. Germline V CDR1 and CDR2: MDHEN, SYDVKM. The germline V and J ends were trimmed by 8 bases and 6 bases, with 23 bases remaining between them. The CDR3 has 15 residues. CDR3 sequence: CASGPWTGGRSEQYF. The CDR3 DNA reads TGTGCCAGCGGTCCGTGGACCGGGGGTCGGTCCGAGCAGTACTTC. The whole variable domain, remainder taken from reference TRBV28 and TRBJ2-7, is DVKVTQSSRYLVKRTGEKVFLECVQDMDHENMFWYRQDPGLGLRLIYFSYDVKMKEKGDIPEGYSVSREKKERFSLILESASTNQTSMYLCASGPWTGGRSEQYFGPGTRLTVT.

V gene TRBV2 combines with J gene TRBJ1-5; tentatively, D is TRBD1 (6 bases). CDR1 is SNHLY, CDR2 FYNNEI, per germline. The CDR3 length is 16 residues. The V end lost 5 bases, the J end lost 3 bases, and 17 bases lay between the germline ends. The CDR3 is CASSMGLQGLNQPQHF. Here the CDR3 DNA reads TGTGCCAGCAGTATGGGGCTACAGGGCCTCAATCAGCCCCAGCATTTT.

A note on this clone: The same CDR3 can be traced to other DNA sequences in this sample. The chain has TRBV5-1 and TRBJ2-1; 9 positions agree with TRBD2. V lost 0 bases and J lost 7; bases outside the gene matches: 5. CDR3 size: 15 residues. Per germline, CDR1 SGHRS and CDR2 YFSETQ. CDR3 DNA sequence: TGCGCCAGCAGCTTGGTGGCGGGAGGGGATAATGAGCAGTTCTTC. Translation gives CASSLVAGGDNEQFF.

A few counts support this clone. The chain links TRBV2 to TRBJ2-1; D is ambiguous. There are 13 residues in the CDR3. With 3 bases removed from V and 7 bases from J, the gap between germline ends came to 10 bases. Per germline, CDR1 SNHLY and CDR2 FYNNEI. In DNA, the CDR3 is TGTGCCAGCAGTGAGGTCCCTATGAATGAGCAGTTCTTC. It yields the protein CASSEVPMNEQFF.

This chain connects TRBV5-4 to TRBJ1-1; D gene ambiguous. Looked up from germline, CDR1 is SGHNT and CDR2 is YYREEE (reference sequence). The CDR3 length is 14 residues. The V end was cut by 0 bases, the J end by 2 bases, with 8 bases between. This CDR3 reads CASSLARGNTEAFF. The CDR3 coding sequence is TGTGCCAGCAGCTTGGCTCGGGGTAACACTGAAGCTTTCTTT.

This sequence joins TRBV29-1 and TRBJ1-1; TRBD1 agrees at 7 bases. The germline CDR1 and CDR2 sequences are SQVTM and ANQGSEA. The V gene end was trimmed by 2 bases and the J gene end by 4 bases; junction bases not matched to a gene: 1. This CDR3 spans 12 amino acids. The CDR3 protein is CSVEHRGTEAFF. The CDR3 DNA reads TGCAGCGTTGAACACAGGGGCACTGAAGCTTTCTTT. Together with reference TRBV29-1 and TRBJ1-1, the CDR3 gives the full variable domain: SAVISQKPSRDICQRGTSLTIQCQVDSQVTMMFWYRQQPGQSLTLIATANQGSEATYESGFVIDKFPISRPNLTFSTLTVSNMSPEDSSIYLCSVEHRGTEAFFGQGTRLTVV.

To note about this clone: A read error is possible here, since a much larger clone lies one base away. The CDR3 loop is CAISTKTRYQTEAFF. Written as DNA, the CDR3 is TGTGCCATCAGTACGAAGACAAGGTATCAAACTGAAGCTTTCTTT. V and J are TRBV10-3 and TRBJ1-1; D remains unclear. CDR1 ENHRY and CDR2 SYGVKD come from the germline V gene. Trimming removed 5 bases from V and 5 bases from J, with 18 bases in between. This CDR3 has 15 residues.

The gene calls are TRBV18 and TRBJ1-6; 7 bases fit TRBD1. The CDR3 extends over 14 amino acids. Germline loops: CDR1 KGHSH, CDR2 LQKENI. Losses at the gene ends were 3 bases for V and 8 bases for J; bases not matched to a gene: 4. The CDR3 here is CASSPSTGDSPLHF. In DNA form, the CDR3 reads TGTGCCAGCTCACCTTCAACAGGGGATTCACCCCTCCACTTT.

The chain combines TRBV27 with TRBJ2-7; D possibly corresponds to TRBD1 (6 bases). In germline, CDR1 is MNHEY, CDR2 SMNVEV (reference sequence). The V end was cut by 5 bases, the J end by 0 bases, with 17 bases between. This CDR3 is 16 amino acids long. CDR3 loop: CASSPGTGKSSYEQYF. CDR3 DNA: TGTGCCAGCAGTCCGGGAACAGGGAAGAGCTCCTACGAGCAGTACTTC.

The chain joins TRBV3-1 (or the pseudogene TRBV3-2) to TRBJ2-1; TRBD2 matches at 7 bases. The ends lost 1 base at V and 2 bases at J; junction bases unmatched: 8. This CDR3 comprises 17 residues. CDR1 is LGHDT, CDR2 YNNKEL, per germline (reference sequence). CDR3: CASSQALRGSPYNEQFF. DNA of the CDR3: TGTGCCAGCAGCCAAGCTCTCCGCGGGAGCCCCTACAATGAGCAGTTCTTC.

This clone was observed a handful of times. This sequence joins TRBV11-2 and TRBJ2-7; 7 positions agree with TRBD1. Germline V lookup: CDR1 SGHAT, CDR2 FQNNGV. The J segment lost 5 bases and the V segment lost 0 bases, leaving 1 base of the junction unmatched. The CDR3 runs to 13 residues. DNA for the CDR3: TGTGCCAGCAGCTTAGAAACAGGGGACGAGCAGTACTTC. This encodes CASSLETGDEQYF.

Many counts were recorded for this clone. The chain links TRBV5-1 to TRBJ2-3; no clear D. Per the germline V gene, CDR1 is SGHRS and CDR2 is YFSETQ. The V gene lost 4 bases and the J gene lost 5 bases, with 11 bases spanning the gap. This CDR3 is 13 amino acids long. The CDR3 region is CASSPTVKDTQYF. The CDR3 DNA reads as TGCGCCAGCAGCCCCACGGTGAAAGATACGCAGTATTTT.

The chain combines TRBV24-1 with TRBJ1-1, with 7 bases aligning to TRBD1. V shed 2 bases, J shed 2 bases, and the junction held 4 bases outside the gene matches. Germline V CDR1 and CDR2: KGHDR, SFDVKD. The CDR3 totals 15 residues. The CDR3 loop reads CATSDSGQRNTEAFF. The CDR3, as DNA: TGTGCCACCAGTGATTCGGGACAGAGAAACACTGAAGCTTTCTTT.

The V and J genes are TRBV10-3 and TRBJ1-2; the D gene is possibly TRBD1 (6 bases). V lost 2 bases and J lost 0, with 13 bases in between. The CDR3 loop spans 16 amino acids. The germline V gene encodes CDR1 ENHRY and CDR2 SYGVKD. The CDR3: CAISEVGQRANYGYTF. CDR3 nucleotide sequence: TGTGCCATCAGTGAGGTAGGACAGAGAGCTAACTATGGCTACACCTTC.

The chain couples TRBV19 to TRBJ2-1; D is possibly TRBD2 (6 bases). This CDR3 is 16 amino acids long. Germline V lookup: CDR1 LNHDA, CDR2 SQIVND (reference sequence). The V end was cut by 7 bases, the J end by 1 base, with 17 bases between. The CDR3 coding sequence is TGTGCCAGTATTGACGGGAGCTCGAGGTCCTACAATGAGCAGTTCTTC. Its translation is CASIDGSSRSYNEQFF.

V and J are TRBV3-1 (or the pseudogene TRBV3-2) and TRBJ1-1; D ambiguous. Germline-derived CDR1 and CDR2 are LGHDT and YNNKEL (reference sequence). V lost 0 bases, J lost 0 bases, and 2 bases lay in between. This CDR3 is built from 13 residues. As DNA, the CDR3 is TGTGCCAGCAGCCAAGATATGAACACTGAAGCTTTCTTT. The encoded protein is CASSQDMNTEAFF.

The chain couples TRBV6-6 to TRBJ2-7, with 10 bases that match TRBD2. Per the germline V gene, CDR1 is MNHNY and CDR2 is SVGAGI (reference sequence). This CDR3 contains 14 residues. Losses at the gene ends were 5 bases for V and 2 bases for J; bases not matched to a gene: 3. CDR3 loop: CASSAAGGPYEQYF. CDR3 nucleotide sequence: TGTGCCAGCAGTGCAGCGGGAGGGCCCTACGAGCAGTACTTC.

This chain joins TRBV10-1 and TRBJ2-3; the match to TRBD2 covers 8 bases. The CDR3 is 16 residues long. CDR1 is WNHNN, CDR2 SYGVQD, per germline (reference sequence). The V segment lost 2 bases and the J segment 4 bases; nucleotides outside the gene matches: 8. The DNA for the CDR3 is TGCGCCAGCAGTGAGAGGCCAGCGGGAGACTCAGATACGCAGTATTTT. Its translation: CASSERPAGDSDTQYF.

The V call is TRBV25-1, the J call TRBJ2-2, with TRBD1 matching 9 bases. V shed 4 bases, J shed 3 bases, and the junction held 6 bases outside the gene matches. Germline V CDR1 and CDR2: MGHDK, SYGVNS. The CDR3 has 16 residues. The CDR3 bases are TGTGCCAGCAGTGTCCGGGACAGGGCGTACACCGGGGAGCTGTTTTTT. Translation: CASSVRDRAYTGELFF.